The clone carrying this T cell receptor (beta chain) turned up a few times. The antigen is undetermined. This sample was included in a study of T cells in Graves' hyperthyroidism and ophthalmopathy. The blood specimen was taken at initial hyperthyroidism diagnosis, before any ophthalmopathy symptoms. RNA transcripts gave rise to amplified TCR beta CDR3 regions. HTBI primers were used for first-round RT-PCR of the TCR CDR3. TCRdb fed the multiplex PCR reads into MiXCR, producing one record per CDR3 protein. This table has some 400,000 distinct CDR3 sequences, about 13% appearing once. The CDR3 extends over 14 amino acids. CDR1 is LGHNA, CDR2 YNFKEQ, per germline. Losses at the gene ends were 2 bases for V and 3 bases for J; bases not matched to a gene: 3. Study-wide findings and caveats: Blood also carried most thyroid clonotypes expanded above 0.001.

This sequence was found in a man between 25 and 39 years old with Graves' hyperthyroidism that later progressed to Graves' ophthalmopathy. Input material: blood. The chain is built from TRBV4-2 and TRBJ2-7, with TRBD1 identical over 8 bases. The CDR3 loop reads CASSQRTGYYEQYF. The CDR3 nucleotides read TGTGCCAGCAGCCAAAGGACAGGGTACTACGAGCAGTACTTC.